This T cell receptor beta chain is from a study of cytomegalovirus exposure and HLA in healthy donors (TCRdb year 2017). The study in broad terms: In an earlier analysis of around 540 of the donors, 250 to 300 Gb of sequence data and some 100 million unique TCR beta sequences from about 179 million T cells were reported. An early release covering roughly 640 HLA-typed donors comprised 250 to 350 gigabases of sequencing data and approximately 85 million unique TCR sequences. The genetic ancestry cluster associated with self-reported Caucasian donors included 80% to 90% of the roughly 390 genotyped donors. The aim of the study was to test whether cataloging public T cell receptors could identify signatures of past pathogen exposure. The T cell repertoires of 666 subjects were profiled by immunosequencing and related to cytomegalovirus serostatus. In addition to the first cohort of 666 subjects, a separate validation cohort of some 120 different subjects was used. The study combined high-throughput TCR immunosequencing, statistical association of individual TCRs with disease status, and machine learning to predict cytomegalovirus infection status. To study patterns of TCR occurrence, a later analysis re-analyzed previously published TCR beta repertoires from 666 donors and added high-resolution HLA genotyping. Rather than drawing on any new phenotypic data, the later analysis identified candidate immune exposures from TCR beta sequences and the way those sequences occurred across donors. To decide whether each TCR beta V gene segment behaved as functional or pseudogenic, an earlier analysis of some 540 of the donors relied on high-throughput TCR beta sequencing. Donor age, sex, ethnicity and CMV serostatus were compiled together with the repertoire data. A later genetic analysis took genome-wide SNP genotypes for about three fifths of the roughly 670 donors and used that subset as a discovery cohort. Every repertoire in the discovery cohort had been generated on one and the same sequencing platform. HLA typing covered class I and class II loci at four-digit resolution. The number of typed donors differed by locus: roughly 629-640 for A, B, C, DRB1 and DQB1; some 500 for DQA1; approximately 600 for DPA1; and some 450 for DPB1. A few DR-DQ haplotypes were handled as single units for association and clustering because linkage in the cohort was strong. Among 300 to 500 genotyped donors of the cohort, an average of about 240,000 unique TCR beta nucleotide sequences was sequenced per donor, of which 15% to 20% were non-productive. General findings and caveats noted by the study authors: In a later genetic analysis, a missense DCLRE1C variant was associated with V-gene and J-gene trimming of TCR beta chains, and the association was replicated in an independent cohort. In an earlier analysis of approximately 600 of the donors, most TCR beta V segments were observed in productive rearrangements about 90% or about 30% of the time, broadly matching IMGT annotations. Strong co-occurrence of HLA alleles, especially DR and DQ, made assigning TCR associations to individual alleles difficult. In a later analysis, HLA-associated TCR beta chains showed more clonal expansion and lower generation probabilities than non-associated chains that were equally common. Immune exposure information for the cohort was limited to CMV serostatus. Correlated functional status among segregating V segments might reflect linkage disequilibrium, but an unknown experimental factor could not be ruled out. A few of the identified cytomegalovirus-associated TCR beta chains were confirmed in vitro to be specific for cytomegalovirus antigens. While some public TCRs were present in many individuals, most TCR sequences turned up only very rarely across donors. In a later analysis, TCR association rates were found to vary across HLA loci, with the most associated TCRs seen for DRB1 alleles and the fewest for HLA-C alleles. A later analysis associated 16,951 TCR beta sequences with specific HLA alleles at a false discovery rate of 0.05. Some IMGT-functional V segments, including TRBV6-2 and TRBV6-3, could not be distinguished by the 87-base-pair reads and were therefore excluded. Sequencing depth was assumed to be roughly uniform across donors in the presence/absence analyses, though that assumption may not hold. The study listed over 150 TCR beta chains as associated with cytomegalovirus. According to a later genetic analysis, donors in an Asian-associated ancestry cluster had fewer N-insertions in productive TCRs than the approximately 670-donor mean. Because HLA typing was missing for some donors at each locus, association tests included only the typed subset. In this cohort, only TCR beta chains were sequenced, and detectable features were limited by the absence of alpha or paired-chain data. Because counts were too low, about 15 rarely observed V segments, including chromosome 9 orphons, were left out of the earlier analysis of about 620 of the donors. According to the authors, the approach could potentially be generalized to other disease states and immunological phenotypes. A cluster of highly shared sequence variants was judged likely to represent a technical artifact of the sequencing pipeline. Cytomegalovirus status was reported to be diagnosed by the classifier with high specificity and sensitivity in both the original and validation cohorts. According to a later analysis, most CMV-associated TCR beta chains appeared to be HLA-restricted, and the HLA associations seemed to be driven largely by CMV exposure. Several of the top co-occurrence clusters appeared to be linked to parvovirus B19, influenza, CMV and Epstein-Barr virus, according to a later analysis. A further reported finding was that TCR beta sequences accurately predicted the HLA-A and HLA-B alleles for most subjects in the first cohort.

Library prep was done by the immunoSEQ multiplex PCR assay. The multiplex PCR relied on a mix of 60 forward primers for TCR Vbeta segments and 13 reverse primers for TCR Jbeta segments. Amplification of the CDR3 region of rearranged TCR beta genes was performed with a multiplex PCR assay on genomic DNA. The amplified TCR beta libraries were sequenced on the Illumina HiSeq System as 87-base-pair reads. In the authors' own workflow: A later analysis counted tens of millions of unique TCR beta chains across the 690 or so repertoires, and some 11 million of these chains were shared by at least two donors. A nearest-neighbor algorithm error-corrected the raw reads and collapsed the reads into unique sequences, merging closely related sequences to remove PCR and sequencing errors. CDR3 sequences were aligned to IMGT reference sequences to assign V, D and J gene segments. For a sequence to be retained, a match of at least six nucleotides was required to both a V gene segment and a J gene segment. Rearrangements were classified as productive when the CDR3 lacked stop codons and remained in frame with V and J, and all other rearrangements were classified as non-productive. CDR3 was defined by IMGT convention, running from the second conserved V-encoded cysteine to the conserved J-encoded phenylalanine. Sequences without an unambiguous match to a single V gene segment were excluded from the earlier analysis of about 600 of the donors. An earlier analysis of roughly 590 of the donors called V segments functional above 56.7% productive rearrangements and segregating when the between-donor standard deviation exceeded 5%. A statistical classification framework was built for diagnosing cytomegalovirus status from the catalog of TCR beta chain sequences. V and J gene assignment, in a later analysis, came from comparing TCR nucleotide sequences with IMGT/GENE-DB human TR gene sequences. In a later analysis, CDR3 sequences and most-parsimonious VDJ recombination scenarios were assigned using the TCRdist pipeline. In a later analysis, each TCR beta chain was defined by its CDR3 amino acid sequence together with its V-gene family, and reads without a unique V-gene family were excluded. In a later analysis, 550 to 650 highly shared, low-generation-probability nucleotide sequences were removed to address suspected cross-contamination and a sequencing artifact. In a later analysis, a clonal expansion index was calculated for each public chain from normalized within-repertoire ranks of inferred template counts. In a later analysis, generation probabilities were computed with a VDJ recombination model fitted to out-of-frame rearrangements, and the resulting probabilities were checked against IGoR. In a later analysis, TCR-TCR, TCR-HLA and TCR-CMV co-occurrence was scored with hypergeometric tests, and a repertoire-size bias correction was applied to TCR pairs. A later analysis estimated false discovery rates by permuting HLA or CMV assignments 20 times. In a later analysis, co-occurring TCRs were grouped with DBSCAN, and TCRdist sequence similarity was added when clustering was performed within HLA-allele-positive subsets. Repertoires with fewer than 30,000 or more than 120,000 public chains, plus five repertoires with anomalous nucleotide sharing, were excluded from co-occurrence clustering. TCRdb obtained this table from immuneACCESS and retained in-frame rearrangements with V and J assigned. These tables miss some clones; where compared with another copy, unresolved V genes account for less than half of the shortfall, and the remainder is unexplained. V, J and clone size are those of that table, while D and trimming were read from the DNA. Counted in this sample were fewer than 85,000 clones; about 76% of them appeared once. The ten largest clones represent roughly an eighth of the sample.

In the germline V gene (reference sequence), CDR1 corresponds to MNHEY and CDR2 to SMNVEV. The V and J ends are trimmed by 5 bases and 1 base, leaving 5 bases between them. The CDR3 spans 12 residues, from the cysteine through the phenylalanine. Only the CDR3 DNA is retained, 36 bases long and in frame from the first base. A remark on this clone: Its antigen remains undetermined. No quality values exist for individual bases; no much larger clone is one base distant.

The cohort consisted of 650 to 700 healthy bone marrow donors. Cohort members were all nominally healthy when sampled, although unrecorded immune exposures were likely present. The donor was CMV seropositive and was included in the group of 250 to 300 seropositive cohort members. A peripheral blood sample was provided by each donor, and peripheral blood mononuclear cells were used for TCR beta sequencing. The Qiagen DNeasy Blood Extraction Kit was used to extract genomic DNA from the blood cell samples. This receptor was taken from a male donor in good health and CMV-seropositive. This chain joins TRBV27 to TRBJ2-5, with the identity of the D gene unclear. The sequenced material came from PBMCs. The CDR3 loop reads CASSPLQETQYF. The DNA is as follows: TGTGCCAGCAGTCCCCTCCAAGAGACCCAGTACTTC.